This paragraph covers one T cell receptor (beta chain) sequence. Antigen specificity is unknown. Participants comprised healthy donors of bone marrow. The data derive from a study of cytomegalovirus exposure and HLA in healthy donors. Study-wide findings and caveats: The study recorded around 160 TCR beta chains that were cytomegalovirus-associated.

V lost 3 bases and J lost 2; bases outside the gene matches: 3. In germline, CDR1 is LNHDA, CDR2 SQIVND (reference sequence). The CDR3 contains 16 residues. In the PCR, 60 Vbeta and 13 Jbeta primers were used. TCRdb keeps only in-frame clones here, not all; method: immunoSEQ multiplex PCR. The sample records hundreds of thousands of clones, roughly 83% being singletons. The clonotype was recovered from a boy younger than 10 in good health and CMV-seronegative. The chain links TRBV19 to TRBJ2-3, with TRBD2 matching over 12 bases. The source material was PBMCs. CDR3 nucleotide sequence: TGTGCCAGTAGTATCGGACTAGCGGGGTTCACAGATACGCAGTATTTT. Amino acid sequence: CASSIGLAGFTDTQYF.